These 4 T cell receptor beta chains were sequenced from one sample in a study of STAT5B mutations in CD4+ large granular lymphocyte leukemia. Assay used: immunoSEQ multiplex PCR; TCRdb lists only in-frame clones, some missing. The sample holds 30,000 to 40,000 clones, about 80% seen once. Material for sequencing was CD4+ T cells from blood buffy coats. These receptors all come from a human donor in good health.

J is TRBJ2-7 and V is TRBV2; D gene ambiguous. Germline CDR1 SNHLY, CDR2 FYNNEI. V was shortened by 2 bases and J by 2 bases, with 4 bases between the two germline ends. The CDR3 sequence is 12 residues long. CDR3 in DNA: TGTGCCAGCAGTGAACAGGCCTACGAGCAGTACTTC. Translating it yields CASSEQAYEQYF.

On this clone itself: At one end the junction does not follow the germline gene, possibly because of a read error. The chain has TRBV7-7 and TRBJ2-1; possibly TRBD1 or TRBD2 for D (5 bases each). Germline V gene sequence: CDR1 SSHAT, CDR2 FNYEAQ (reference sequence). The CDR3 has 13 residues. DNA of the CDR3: TGTGCTAGCAGCCATGGGACCGACAATGAGCAGTTCTTC. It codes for CASSHGTDNEQFF.

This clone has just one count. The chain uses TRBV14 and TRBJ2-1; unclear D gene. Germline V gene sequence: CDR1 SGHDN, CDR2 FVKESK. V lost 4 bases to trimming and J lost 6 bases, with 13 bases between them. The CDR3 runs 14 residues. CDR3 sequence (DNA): TGTGCCAGCAGCCGGGGTTCCCGAGGCAATGAGCAGTTCTTC. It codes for CASSRGSRGNEQFF.

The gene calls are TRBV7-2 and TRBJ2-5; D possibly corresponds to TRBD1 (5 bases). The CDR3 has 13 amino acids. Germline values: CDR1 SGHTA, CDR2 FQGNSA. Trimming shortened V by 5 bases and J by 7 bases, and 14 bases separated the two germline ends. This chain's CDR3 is CASSRQGGGTQYF. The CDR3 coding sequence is TGTGCCAGCAGCCGTCAGGGTGGCGGGACCCAGTACTTC.